The 20 T cell receptor beta chains given below trace back to one sample, sequenced in a study of blood T cell repertoires in COVID-19. Clones were read by immunoSEQ multiplex PCR, and TCRdb kept only the in-frame ones, dropping some. The sample shows more than 100,000 clones, about 79% of them seen only once. The sample consisted of peripheral blood. These receptors were collected from a woman in her 50s with acute or convalescent COVID-19.

Details on this clone: A junction end diverges from the germline sequence, so it may reflect a read error. CDR3 bases: TGTGCCAGCAGCTTAGAAGGGGTAAATTCGCCCCTCCACTTT. It codes for CASSLEGVNSPLHF. This sequence joins TRBV11-2 and TRBJ1-6, with TRBD1 as a possible D gene (5 bases). Germline V lookup: CDR1 SGHAT, CDR2 FQNNGV. CDR3 size: 14 residues.

The chain couples TRBV24-1 to TRBJ1-2; D is uncertain. Per germline, CDR1 KGHDR and CDR2 SFDVKD. V gave up 5 bases and J gave up 4 bases, with 10 bases separating them. This CDR3 has 13 residues. The CDR3 bases are TGTGCCACCAGTGCTGGGGAGGGCTATGGCTACACCTTC. As protein: CATSAGEGYGYTF.

The V call is TRBV11-3, the J call TRBJ2-1; 9 bases agree with TRBD2. Germline V gene data show CDR1 as SGHNT and CDR2 as YENEEA. Germline trimming cut 0 bases from V and 7 bases from J; bases unmatched to any gene: 13. This CDR3 region has 18 residues. This CDR3 is CASSLDGSGGPGRNEQFF. Written as DNA, the CDR3 is TGTGCCAGCAGCTTAGATGGTAGCGGGGGCCCCGGAAGGAATGAGCAGTTCTTC.

The chain recombines TRBV5-1 with TRBJ2-7; 7 bases align to TRBD2. This CDR3 contains 13 residues. CDR1 is SGHRS and CDR2 is YFSETQ in the germline V gene. With 0 bases clipped from V and 5 bases from J, the junction kept 2 bases outside the gene matches. The CDR3 region is CASSLEGLDEQYF. Here the CDR3 DNA reads TGCGCCAGCAGCTTGGAAGGACTAGACGAGCAGTACTTC.

This clone was counted a few times. The chain employs TRBV14 and TRBJ2-5; D is uncertain. V was shortened by 5 bases and J by 3 bases, with 7 bases between the two germline ends. The CDR3 covers 12 residues. The germline gives CDR1 SGHDN, CDR2 FVKESK. CDR3 residues: CASSIREETQYF. CDR3 nucleotide sequence: TGTGCCAGCAGCATCCGGGAAGAGACCCAGTACTTC.

The V gene is TRBV2, the J gene TRBJ1-1; the D is unclear. V was cut by 0 bases and J by 6 bases, with 14 bases left in between. Germline CDR1 SNHLY, CDR2 FYNNEI. This CDR3 is 15 amino acids long. The CDR3 DNA reads as TGTGCCAGCAGTGAAGCCAAAACAGAGACCGCTGAAGCTTTCTTT. This codes for CASSEAKTETAEAFF.

The V gene is TRBV3-1 (or the pseudogene TRBV3-2), the J gene TRBJ1-2, with TRBD1 matching over 9 bases. Germline-derived CDR1 and CDR2 are LGHDT and YNNKEL (reference sequence). The trim removed 4 bases at V and 5 bases at J, leaving 8 bases unmatched. The CDR3 consists of 15 residues. The DNA for the CDR3 is TGTGCCAGCAGCCCGCGGGACAGGGAGAGATATGGCTACACCTTC. Translated: CASSPRDRERYGYTF.

The J gene is TRBJ1-5, the V gene TRBV2; tentative D call: TRBD1 (6 bases). The length of the CDR3 is 14 residues. With 2 bases removed from V and 11 bases from J, the gap between germline ends came to 16 bases. Germline V gene sequence: CDR1 SNHLY, CDR2 FYNNEI. CDR3 loop: CASSELRGGKAQHF. CDR3 coding DNA: TGTGCCAGCAGTGAATTAAGGGGGGGCAAGGCCCAGCATTTT.

As DNA, the CDR3 is TGTGCCAGCGCGGTGTCCTATAATTCACCCCTCCACTTT. It yields the protein CASAVSYNSPLHF. The chain employs TRBV6-5 and TRBJ1-6; D is ambiguous. V was shortened by 8 bases and J by 1 base, with 6 bases between the two germline ends. Germline CDR1 MNHEY, CDR2 SVGAGI. CDR3 size: 13 residues.

V is TRBV27 and J is TRBJ2-5, with 9 bases lining up with TRBD1. V shed 4 bases and J 1 base; nucleotides not matched to a gene: 4. This CDR3 is 15 amino acids long. Looked up from germline, CDR1 is MNHEY and CDR2 is SMNVEV (reference sequence). The CDR3 is CASSSNRGRQETQYF. In DNA form, the CDR3 reads TGTGCCAGCAGTTCCAACAGGGGGCGCCAAGAGACCCAGTACTTC.

In DNA form, the CDR3 reads TGTGCCAGCAGGACAGGGGAACGGCCCCAGCATTTT. This gives the protein CASRTGERPQHF. The chain recombines TRBV28 with TRBJ1-5; 8 nucleotides line up with TRBD1. The CDR3 runs 12 residues. Germline trimming cut 6 bases from V and 9 bases from J; bases unmatched to any gene: 4. Germline V CDR1 and CDR2: MDHEN, SYDVKM.

The rearrangement uses TRBV6-5 and TRBJ1-3; TRBD1 matches 9 bases. J was trimmed by 5 bases and V by 6 bases; bases with no gene match: 8. The CDR3 loop spans 15 amino acids. The germline V gene has CDR1 MNHEY and CDR2 SVGAGI. CDR3: CASSQQGAQRNTIYF. CDR3 sequence (DNA): TGTGCCAGCAGCCAACAGGGGGCCCAGAGAAACACCATATATTTT.

This clone has more than one count but fewer than ten. The CDR3 reads CASSESLHGGTEAFF. The DNA for the CDR3 is TGTGCCAGCAGTGAATCCCTCCACGGGGGAACTGAAGCTTTCTTT. The chain recombines TRBV25-1 with TRBJ1-1, with D possibly matching TRBD1 (5 bases). The V and J ends lost 1 base and 5 bases respectively, with 14 bases between them. In germline, CDR1 is MGHDK, CDR2 SYGVNS. CDR3 size: 15 residues.

This clone was seen only a few times. The chain joins TRBV4-1 to TRBJ1-1; 9 bases agree with TRBD1. Germline V gene lookup returns CDR1 MGHRA and CDR2 YSYEKL. The CDR3 loop spans 14 amino acids. Trimming removed 4 bases from V and 1 base from J; junction bases left unmatched: 1. CDR3 DNA: TGCGCCAGCAGCCGGGACAGGGAGAACACTGAAGCTTTCTTT. Translating gives CASSRDRENTEAFF.

The chain links TRBV11-2 to TRBJ1-1; D is undetermined. This CDR3 is 14 amino acids long. V gave up 3 bases and J gave up 1 base, with 9 bases separating them. The germline V gene encodes CDR1 SGHAT and CDR2 FQNNGV. Written as DNA, the CDR3 is TGTGCCAGCAGCTTCCCACCCAGGAACACTGAAGCTTTCTTT. Translated: CASSFPPRNTEAFF.

This chain links TRBV19 with TRBJ1-4; the D gene is possibly TRBD1 (6 bases). V lost 5 bases to trimming and J lost 4 bases, with 11 bases between them. Looked up from germline, CDR1 is LNHDA and CDR2 is SQIVND (reference sequence). This CDR3 contains 14 residues. CDR3 sequence reads: CASSLQGRNEKLFF. DNA of the CDR3: TGTGCCAGTAGTTTACAGGGACGTAATGAAAAACTGTTTTTT.

The chain joins TRBV10-2 to TRBJ1-5; 11 bases align to TRBD1. The CDR3 contains 15 residues. Trimming at V came to 4 bases and at J to 9 bases, leaving 8 bases not matched to a gene. CDR1 is WSHSY, CDR2 SAAADI, per germline. CDR3 in amino acids: CASSAGTGGRTPQHF. The CDR3, as DNA: TGCGCCAGCAGTGCAGGGACAGGGGGGAGAACGCCCCAGCATTTT.

V is TRBV5-4 and J is TRBJ2-1, with D possibly matching TRBD2 (6 bases). The germline V gene encodes CDR1 SGHNT and CDR2 YYREEE (reference sequence). CDR3 length: 14 amino acids. The V and J ends lost 4 bases and 7 bases respectively, with 15 bases between them. The CDR3 bases are TGTGCCAGCAGCGATGAGACCGGGGGAAATGAGCAGTTCTTC. Protein: CASSDETGGNEQFF.

This clone showed up just a few times. The rearrangement links TRBV2 to TRBJ2-7; D perhaps matches TRBD2 (6 bases). The germline V and J ends were trimmed by 2 bases and 3 bases, with 14 bases remaining between them. The germline V gene has CDR1 SNHLY and CDR2 FYNNEI. The CDR3 extends over 15 amino acids. The CDR3 loop reads CASSEMFSTSYEQYF. The CDR3, as DNA: TGTGCCAGCAGTGAAATGTTTTCGACTAGCTACGAGCAGTACTTC.

Regarding this clone: Other DNA sequences within the sample encode an identical CDR3. The chain has TRBV19 and TRBJ1-2; TRBD1 agrees at 7 bases. V lost 3 bases, J lost 3 bases, and 4 bases stayed unmatched. This CDR3 region has 14 residues. Germline V gives CDR1 LNHDA, CDR2 SQIVND (reference sequence). The CDR3 is CASSIRDRDYGYTF. DNA for the CDR3: TGTGCCAGTAGTATCCGTGACAGGGACTATGGCTACACCTTC.